The rows below give T cell receptor beta chains drawn from one sample of a study of T cell changes during pregnancy in multiple sclerosis. Here immunoSEQ multiplex PCR was the method, and the copy in TCRdb shows in-frame clones only, minus some. Seen here are about 67,000 clones, about 89% observed once, and the top ten hold more than 1.4%. The starting material was peripheral blood, obtained in the second trimester of pregnancy. Receptors originate from a female donor with multiple sclerosis, enrolled in a pregnancy study. Each CDR3 is given with its conserved first and last residue. The D gene is left open where the match is weak. Size is omitted from some rows. Given values are once, few, many or a class for expanded clones.

clone size	J gene	V gene	D gene	CDR3 length	CDR3 DNA	CDR3 protein
.	TRBJ2-2	TRBV6-6	.	14	TGTGCCAGCAAATCCGGGCCGGGGACCGGGGAGCTGTTTTTT	CASKSGPGTGELFF
.	TRBJ1-4	TRBV6-5	.	14	TGTGCCAGCAGTTCAGGAGGGGCTAATGAAAAACTGTTTTTT	CASSSGGANEKLFF
.	TRBJ2-5	TRBV4-2	TRBD2	22	TGTGCCAGCAGCCAAGATACGAGCGGGGGCCTAAAGGAGGGGTTTTTCACGGAGACCCAGTACTTC	CASSQDTSGGLKEGFFTETQYF
.	TRBJ1-1	TRBV18	.	14	TGTGCCAGCTCACTCAACAGGGATGACACTGAAGCTTTCTTT	CASSLNRDDTEAFF
.	TRBJ2-2	TRBV19	TRBD1	14	TGTGCCAGTAGTTGGACAGGGAACACCGGGGAGCTGTTTTTT	CASSWTGNTGELFF
once	TRBJ2-7	TRBV19	TRBD1	13	TGTGCCAGTAGTGACAGGGCCGAGGCCGAGCAGTACTTC	CASSDRAEAEQYF
.	TRBJ1-1	TRBV9	.	15	TGTGCCAGCAGCGTAGGAGGCAGAATGAACACTGAAGCTTTCTTT	CASSVGGRMNTEAFF
.	TRBJ1-1	TRBV29-1	TRBD1	12	TGCAGCGGCCGACAGGGGGACACTGAAGCTTTCTTT	CSGRQGDTEAFF
.	TRBJ1-2	TRBV6-4	.	13	TGTGCCAGCAGTGAGGGGCATCCCTATGGCTACACCTTC	CASSEGHPYGYTF
.	TRBJ2-7	TRBV5-8	TRBD1	12	TGTGCCAGCAGCACCTACAGGGGCGAGCAGTACTTC	CASSTYRGEQYF
.	TRBJ2-7	TRBV5-6	.	13	TGTGCCAGCAGTACCATAATAGGGACAGAGCAGTACTTC	CASSTIIGTEQYF
once	TRBJ2-1	TRBV18	TRBD1	19	TGTGCCAGCTCACCATATGCGACCTCTGGACAGGGCTCCTACAATGAGCAGTTCTTC	CASSPYATSGQGSYNEQFF
.	TRBJ2-2	TRBV6-1	.	13	TGTGCCAGCAGGGCAGGGAACACCGGGGAGCTGTTTTTT	CASRAGNTGELFF
.	TRBJ2-7	TRBV5-1	.	13	TGCGCCAGCAGCTGGTCAGGGGAGAGCGAGCAGTACTTC	CASSWSGESEQYF
.	TRBJ1-1	TRBV11-3	.	13	TGTGCCAGCAGCTTAGCAGAAAACACTGAAGCTTTCTTT	CASSLAENTEAFF
.	TRBJ1-4	TRBV5-1	.	17	TGCGCCAGCAGCTTGGAGGGGGACCCCTCCTTGGGAGAAAAACTGTTTTTT	CASSLEGDPSLGEKLFF
.	TRBJ2-3	TRBV30	.	13	TGTGCCTGGAGTGGAGTGGGCCGCGATACGCAGTATTTT	CAWSGVGRDTQYF
.	TRBJ2-7	TRBV6-5	.	14	TGTGCCAGCAGTTACGGCGGGATCTCCTACGAGCAGTACTTC	CASSYGGISYEQYF
.	TRBJ2-3	TRBV7-9	.	13	TGTGCCAGCAGCTTACCAGGGGCAGATACGCAGTATTTT	CASSLPGADTQYF
.	TRBJ1-1	TRBV18	TRBD1	16	TGTGCCAGCTCACCCCGTCCGGGACAGATGAACACTGAAGCTTTCTTT	CASSPRPGQMNTEAFF
.	TRBJ2-1	TRBV7-9	.	13	TGTGCCAGCAGCAACACAGGCGACAATGAGCAGTTCTTC	CASSNTGDNEQFF
.	TRBJ2-5	TRBV6-1	.	14	TGTGCCAGCAGTGGCGGGCTGGGGTCAGAGACCCAGTACTTC	CASSGGLGSETQYF
.	TRBJ1-1	TRBV30	.	14	TGTGCCTGGAGCCCGGGACACGAGACCACTGAAGCTTTCTTT	CAWSPGHETTEAFF
.	TRBJ1-3	TRBV7-8	.	15	TGTGCCAGCAGCTTGGGGCCGAGCTCTGGAAACACCATATATTTT	CASSLGPSSGNTIYF
.	TRBJ1-3	TRBV7-9	TRBD1	16	TGTGCCAGCAGCAGACAGGGAATCCTAGATCCCAGCACCATATATTTT	CASSRQGILDPSTIYF